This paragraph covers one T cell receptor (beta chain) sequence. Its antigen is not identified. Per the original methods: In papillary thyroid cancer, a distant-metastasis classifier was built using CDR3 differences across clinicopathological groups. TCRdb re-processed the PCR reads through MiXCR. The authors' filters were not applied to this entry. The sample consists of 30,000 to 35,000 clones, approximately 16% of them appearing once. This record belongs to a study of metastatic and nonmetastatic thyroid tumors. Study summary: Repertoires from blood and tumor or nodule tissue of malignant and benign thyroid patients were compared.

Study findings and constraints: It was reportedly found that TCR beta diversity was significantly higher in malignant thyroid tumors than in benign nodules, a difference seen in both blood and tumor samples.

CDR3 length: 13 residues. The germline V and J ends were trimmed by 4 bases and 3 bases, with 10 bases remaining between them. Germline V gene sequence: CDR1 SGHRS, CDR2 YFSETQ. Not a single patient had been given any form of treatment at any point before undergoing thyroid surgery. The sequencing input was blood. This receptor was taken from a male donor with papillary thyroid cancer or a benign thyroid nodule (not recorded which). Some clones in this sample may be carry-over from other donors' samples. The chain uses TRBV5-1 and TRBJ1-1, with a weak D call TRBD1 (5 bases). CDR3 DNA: TGCGCCAGCAGCCCTGGGGGGGACACTGAAGCTTTCTTT. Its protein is CASSPGGDTEAFF.